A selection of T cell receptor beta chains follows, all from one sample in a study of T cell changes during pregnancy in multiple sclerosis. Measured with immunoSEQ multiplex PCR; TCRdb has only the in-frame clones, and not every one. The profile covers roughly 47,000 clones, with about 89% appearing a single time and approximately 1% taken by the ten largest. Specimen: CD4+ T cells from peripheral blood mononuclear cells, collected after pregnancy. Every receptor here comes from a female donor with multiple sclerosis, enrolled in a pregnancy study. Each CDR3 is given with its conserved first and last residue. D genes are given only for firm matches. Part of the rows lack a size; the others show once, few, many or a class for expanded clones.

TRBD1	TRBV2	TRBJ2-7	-	TGTGCCAGCAGTGCCGAGACAGGGTTATACGAGCAGTACTTC	CASSAETGLYEQYF
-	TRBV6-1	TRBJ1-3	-	TGTGCCAGCAGTGAAGCGCATTACCGACAGGCTGGAAACACCATATATTTT	CASSEAHYRQAGNTIYF
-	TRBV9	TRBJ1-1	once	TGTGCCAGCAGCGGTGGCAGAAAACAGCCGAACACTGAAGCTTTCTTT	CASSGGRKQPNTEAFF
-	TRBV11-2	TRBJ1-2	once	TGTGCCAGCAGCTTAGAGGACAGAAACTATGGCTACACCTTC	CASSLEDRNYGYTF
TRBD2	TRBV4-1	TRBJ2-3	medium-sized	TGCGCCAGCAGCCAAAAGTATAGTCTAGCGGGGCCCCCCACAGATACGCAGTATTTT	CASSQKYSLAGPPTDTQYF
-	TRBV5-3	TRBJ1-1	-	TGTGCCAGAAGCTTCTCCTTCTTT	CARSFSFF
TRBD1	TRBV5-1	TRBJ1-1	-	TGCGCCAGCAGCTTGGATGTAAAAGGGGGCCGTGCTGAAGCTTTCTTT	CASSLDVKGGRAEAFF
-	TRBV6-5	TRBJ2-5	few	TGTGCCAGCAGGCACAGGGACGGGAAGGAGACCCAGTACTTC	CASRHRDGKETQYF
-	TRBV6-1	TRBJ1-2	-	TGTGCCAGCAGTGAAGCAGGGAGGAACTATGGCTACACCTTC	CASSEAGRNYGYTF
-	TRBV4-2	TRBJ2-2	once	TGTGCCAGCAGCCAAGGACTCAGTAACACCGGGGAGCTGTTTTTT	CASSQGLSNTGELFF
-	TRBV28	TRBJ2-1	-	TGTGCCAGCAGTTTGGACAGTTACAATGAGCAGTTCTTC	CASSLDSYNEQFF
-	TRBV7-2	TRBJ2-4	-	TGTGCCAGCAGCTTAGCAAGGGGTAAAAACATTCAGTACTTC	CASSLARGKNIQYF
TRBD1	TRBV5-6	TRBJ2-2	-	TGTGCCAGCAGCCCCTGGACAGGGAACACCGGGGAGCTGTTTTTT	CASSPWTGNTGELFF
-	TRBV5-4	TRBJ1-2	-	TGTGCCAGCAGCCCGGACAAGGGATATGGCTACACCTTC	CASSPDKGYGYTF
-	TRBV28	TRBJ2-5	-	TGTGCCAGCAGTTTAGCGGGACAGCAAGAGACCCAGTACTTC	CASSLAGQQETQYF
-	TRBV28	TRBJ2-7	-	TGTGCCAGCAGCCCCCTTTTGCGTCGGCGGAATTCCTACGAGCAGTACTTC	CASSPLLRRRNSYEQYF
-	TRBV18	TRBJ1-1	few	TGTGCCAGCTCACCGTACAGGTCTGAAGCTTTCTTT	CASSPYRSEAFF
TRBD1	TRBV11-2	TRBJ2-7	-	TGTGCCAGCAGCCCCCCGACAGGGGGATTGTACAACGAGCAGTACTTC	CASSPPTGGLYNEQYF
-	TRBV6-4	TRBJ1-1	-	TGTGCCAGCAGTGTTTCCGCCGGACTCACTGAAGCTTTCTTT	CASSVSAGLTEAFF
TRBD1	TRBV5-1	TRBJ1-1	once	TGCGCCAGCAGCTTCCTGACAGGGGGGAACACTGAAGCTTTCTTT	CASSFLTGGNTEAFF
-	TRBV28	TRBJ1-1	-	TGTGCCAGCAGTTTATGGGGACAAGGTAGCACTGAAGCTTTCTTT	CASSLWGQGSTEAFF
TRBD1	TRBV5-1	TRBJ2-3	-	TGCGCCAGCAGACAGGGACAGGGCACAGATACGCAGTATTTT	CASRQGQGTDTQYF
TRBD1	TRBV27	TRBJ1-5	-	TGTGCCAGCAGTTCTACAGGGGGCTGGGGCAATCAGCCCCAGCATTTT	CASSSTGGWGNQPQHF
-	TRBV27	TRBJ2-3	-	TGTGCCAGCAGTTTGGGGCTCCTAGGGGGAGATACGCAGTATTTT	CASSLGLLGGDTQYF
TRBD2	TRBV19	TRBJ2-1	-	TGTGCCAGTAGTATAGGTAGCGGGAGGACTTACAATGAGCAGTTCTTC	CASSIGSGRTYNEQFF
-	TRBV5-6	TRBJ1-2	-	TGTGCCAGCAGCTTGGGCAGCGTTTTTTATGGCTACACCTTC	CASSLGSVFYGYTF
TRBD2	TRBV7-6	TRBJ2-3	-	TGTGCCAGCAGCGCGTTAGCGGGAGGAATAGATACGCAGTATTTT	CASSALAGGIDTQYF
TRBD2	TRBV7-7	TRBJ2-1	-	TGTGCCAGCAGCTTAGGGCTAGCGGGAGGGAATGAGCAGTTCTTC	CASSLGLAGGNEQFF
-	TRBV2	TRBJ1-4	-	TGTGCCAGCATCGCCGGACAGCACAATGAAAAACTGTTTTTT	CASIAGQHNEKLFF
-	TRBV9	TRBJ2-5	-	TGTGCCAGCAGCGTAGGTACCCGGGAGACCCAGTACTTC	CASSVGTRETQYF
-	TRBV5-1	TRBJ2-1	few	TGCGCCAGCAGCGCCGGTCACAATGAGCAGTTCTTC	CASSAGHNEQFF
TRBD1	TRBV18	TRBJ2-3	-	TGTGCCAGCTCACGACCGCCGGGACAGGGCACAGATACGCAGTATTTT	CASSRPPGQGTDTQYF
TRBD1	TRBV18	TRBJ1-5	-	TGTGCCAGCTCACCAGCGGACAGGGGTCGGCCCCAGCATTTT	CASSPADRGRPQHF
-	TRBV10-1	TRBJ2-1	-	TGCGCCAGCAGTGATACCGGGAGATCGTCCGATGAGCAGTTCTTC	CASSDTGRSSDEQFF
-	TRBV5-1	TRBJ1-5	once	TGCGCCAGCAGCCTGGACCCTTCGGGACAGCCCCAGCATTTT	CASSLDPSGQPQHF
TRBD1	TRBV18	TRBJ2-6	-	TGTGCCAGCTCACGGGGACAGGGGACCTCTGGGGCCAACGTCCTGACTTTC	CASSRGQGTSGANVLTF
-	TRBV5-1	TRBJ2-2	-	TGCGCCAGCAGCTTACAGGCGAACACCGGGGAGCTGTTTTTT	CASSLQANTGELFF
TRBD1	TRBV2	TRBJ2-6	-	TGTGCCAGCAGTCTAAATTTACAGGGGTGGGGGGCCAACGTCCTGACTTTC	CASSLNLQGWGANVLTF
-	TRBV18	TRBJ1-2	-	TGTGCCAGCTCCCCTGGAGTCCCCTATGGCTACACCTTC	CASSPGVPYGYTF
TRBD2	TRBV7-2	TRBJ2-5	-	TGTGCCAGCAGCTTTAGCGGGGGGGGGCGAGAGACCCAGTACTTC	CASSFSGGGRETQYF